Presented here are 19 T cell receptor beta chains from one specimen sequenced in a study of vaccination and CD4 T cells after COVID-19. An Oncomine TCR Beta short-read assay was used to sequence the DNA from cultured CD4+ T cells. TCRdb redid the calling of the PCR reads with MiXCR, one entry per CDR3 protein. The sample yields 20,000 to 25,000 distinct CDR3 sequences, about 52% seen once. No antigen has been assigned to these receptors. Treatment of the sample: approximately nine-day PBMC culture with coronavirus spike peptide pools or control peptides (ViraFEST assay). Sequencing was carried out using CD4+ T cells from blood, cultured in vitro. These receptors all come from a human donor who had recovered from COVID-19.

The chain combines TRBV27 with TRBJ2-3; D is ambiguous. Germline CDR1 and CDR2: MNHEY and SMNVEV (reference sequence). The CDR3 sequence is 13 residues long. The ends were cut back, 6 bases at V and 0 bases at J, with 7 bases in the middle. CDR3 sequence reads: CASSFVSTDTQYF. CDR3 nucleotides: TGTGCCAGCAGCTTTGTTAGCACAGATACGCAGTATTTT.

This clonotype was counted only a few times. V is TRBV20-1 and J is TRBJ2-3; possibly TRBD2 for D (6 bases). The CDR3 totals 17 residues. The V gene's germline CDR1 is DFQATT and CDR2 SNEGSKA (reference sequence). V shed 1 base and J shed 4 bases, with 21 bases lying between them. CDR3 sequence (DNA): TGCAGTGCTAGAGTAGCCCCGGGACTCCCAACTCCAGATACGCAGTATTTT. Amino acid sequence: CSARVAPGLPTPDTQYF.

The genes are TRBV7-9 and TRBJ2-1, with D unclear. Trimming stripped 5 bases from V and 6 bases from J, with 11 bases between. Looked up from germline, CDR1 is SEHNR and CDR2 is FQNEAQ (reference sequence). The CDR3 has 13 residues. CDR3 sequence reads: CASSRGSINEQFF. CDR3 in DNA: TGTGCCAGCAGCCGCGGCTCTATCAATGAGCAGTTCTTC.

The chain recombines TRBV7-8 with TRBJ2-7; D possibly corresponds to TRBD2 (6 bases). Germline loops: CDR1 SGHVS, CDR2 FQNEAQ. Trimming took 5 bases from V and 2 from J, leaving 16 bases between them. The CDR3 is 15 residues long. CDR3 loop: CASSPRRDPTYEQYF. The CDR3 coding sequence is TGTGCCAGCAGCCCTCGGAGGGATCCTACCTACGAGCAGTACTTC.

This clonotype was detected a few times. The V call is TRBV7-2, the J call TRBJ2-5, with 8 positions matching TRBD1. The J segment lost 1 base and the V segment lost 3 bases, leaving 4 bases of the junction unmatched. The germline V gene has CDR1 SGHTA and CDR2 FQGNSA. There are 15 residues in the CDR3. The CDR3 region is CASSFDRGLQETQYF. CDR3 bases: TGTGCCAGCAGCTTCGACAGGGGCCTCCAAGAGACCCAGTACTTC.

In DNA, the CDR3 is TGTGCCAGCAGTCCACAGGGACCCCACCAAGAGACCCAGTACTTC. Its translation is CASSPQGPHQETQYF. This chain uses TRBV27 with TRBJ2-5, with a possible D match to TRBD1 (6 bases). The CDR3 runs to 15 residues. Trimming took off 5 bases at V and 0 bases at J, with 13 bases between the two ends. In germline, CDR1 is MNHEY, CDR2 SMNVEV (reference sequence).

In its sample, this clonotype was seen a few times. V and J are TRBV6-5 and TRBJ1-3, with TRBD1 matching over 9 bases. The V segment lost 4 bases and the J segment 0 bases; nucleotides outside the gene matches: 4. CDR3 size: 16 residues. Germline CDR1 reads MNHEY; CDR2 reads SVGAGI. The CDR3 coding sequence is TGTGCCAGCAGTTCCCGGACAGGGGCCTCTGGAAACACCATATATTTT. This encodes CASSSRTGASGNTIYF.

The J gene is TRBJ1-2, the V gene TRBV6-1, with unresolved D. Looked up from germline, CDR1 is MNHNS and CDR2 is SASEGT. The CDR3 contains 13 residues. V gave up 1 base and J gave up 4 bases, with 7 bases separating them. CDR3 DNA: TGTGCCAGCAGTGAAGGGAGGGCCTATGGCTACACCTTC. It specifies CASSEGRAYGYTF.

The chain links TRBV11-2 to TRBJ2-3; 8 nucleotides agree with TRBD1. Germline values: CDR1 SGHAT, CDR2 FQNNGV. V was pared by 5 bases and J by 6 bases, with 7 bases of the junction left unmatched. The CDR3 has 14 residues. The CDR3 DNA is TGTGCCAGCAGCATTGACAGGGGTCGGGATACGCAGTATTTT. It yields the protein CASSIDRGRDTQYF.

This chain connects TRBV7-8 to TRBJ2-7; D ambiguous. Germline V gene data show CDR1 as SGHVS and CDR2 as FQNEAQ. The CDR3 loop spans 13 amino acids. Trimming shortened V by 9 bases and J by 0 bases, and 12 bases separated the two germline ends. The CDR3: CASMAPDSYEQYF. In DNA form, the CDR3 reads TGTGCCAGTATGGCCCCGGACTCCTACGAGCAGTACTTC.

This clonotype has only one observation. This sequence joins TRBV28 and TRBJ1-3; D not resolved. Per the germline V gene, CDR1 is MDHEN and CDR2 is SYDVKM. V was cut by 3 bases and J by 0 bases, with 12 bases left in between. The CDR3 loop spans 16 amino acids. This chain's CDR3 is CASSFYHRGSGNTIYF. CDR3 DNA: TGTGCCAGCAGTTTTTACCACAGAGGCTCTGGAAACACCATATATTTT.

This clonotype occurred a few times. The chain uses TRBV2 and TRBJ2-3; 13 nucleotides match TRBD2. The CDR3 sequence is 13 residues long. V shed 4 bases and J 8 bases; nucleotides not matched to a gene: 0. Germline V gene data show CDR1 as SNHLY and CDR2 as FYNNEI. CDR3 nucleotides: TGTGCCAGCAGTGGACTAGCGGGGGGTACGCAGTATTTT. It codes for CASSGLAGGTQYF.

CDR3: CASSFDRNEQFF. DNA for the CDR3: TGTGCCAGCAGTTTTGACCGTAATGAGCAGTTCTTC. The chain combines TRBV27 with TRBJ2-1; D uncertain. Looked up from germline, CDR1 is MNHEY and CDR2 is SMNVEV (reference sequence). Trimming cost V 3 bases and J 7 bases, with 7 bases left between them. The CDR3 has 12 residues.

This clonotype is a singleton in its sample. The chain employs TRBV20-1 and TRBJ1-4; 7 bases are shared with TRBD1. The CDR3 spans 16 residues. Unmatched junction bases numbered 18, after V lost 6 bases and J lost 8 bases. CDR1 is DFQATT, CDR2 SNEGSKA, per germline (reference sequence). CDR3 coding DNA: TGCAGTGCCCTGGGTATTGTTAGGGGGCTTGGCGAAAAACTGTTTTTT. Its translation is CSALGIVRGLGEKLFF.

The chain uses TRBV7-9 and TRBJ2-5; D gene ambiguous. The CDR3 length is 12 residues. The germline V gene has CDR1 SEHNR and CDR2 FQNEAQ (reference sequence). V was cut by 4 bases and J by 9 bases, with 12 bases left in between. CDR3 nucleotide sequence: TGTGCCAGCAGCTCCGACCGTGGGGCCCAGTACTTC. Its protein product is CASSSDRGAQYF.

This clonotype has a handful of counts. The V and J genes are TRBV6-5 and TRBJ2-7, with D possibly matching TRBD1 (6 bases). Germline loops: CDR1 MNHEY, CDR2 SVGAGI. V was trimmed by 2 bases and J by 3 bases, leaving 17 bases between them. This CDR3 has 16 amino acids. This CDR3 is CASSYRYSGHGYEQYF. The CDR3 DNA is TGTGCCAGCAGTTACCGTTATTCGGGACATGGCTACGAGCAGTACTTC.

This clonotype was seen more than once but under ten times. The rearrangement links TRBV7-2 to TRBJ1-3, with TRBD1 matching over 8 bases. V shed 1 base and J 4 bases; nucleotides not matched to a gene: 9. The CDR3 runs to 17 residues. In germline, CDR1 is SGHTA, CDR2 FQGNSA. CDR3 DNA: TGTGCCAGCAGCTTAGGTCCCCTACAGGGGGGGGGAAACACCATATATTTT. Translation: CASSLGPLQGGGNTIYF.

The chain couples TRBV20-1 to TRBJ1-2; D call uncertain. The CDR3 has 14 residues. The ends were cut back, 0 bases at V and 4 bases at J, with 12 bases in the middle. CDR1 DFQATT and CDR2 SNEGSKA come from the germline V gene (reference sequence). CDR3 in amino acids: CSARENQRIYGYTF. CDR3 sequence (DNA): TGCAGTGCTAGAGAGAATCAGAGAATCTATGGCTACACCTTC.

Here the CDR3 reads CASSLEGGRTEAFF. Written as DNA, the CDR3 is TGTGCCAGCAGCTTGGAAGGGGGCCGGACTGAAGCTTTCTTT. This rearrangement joins TRBV5-4 to TRBJ1-1; 7 nucleotides match TRBD1. V shed 0 bases and J 5 bases; nucleotides not matched to a gene: 4. The germline CDR1 and CDR2 sequences are SGHNT and YYREEE (reference sequence). This CDR3 is built from 14 residues.